This paragraph covers one T cell receptor beta chain sequence. The sample is drawn from a study of shared clonotypes between healthy human individuals. For the study at large: Researchers assigned three CD4 naive, three CD4 memory, two CD8 naive and one CD8 memory plate to each donor.

Memory CD4+ cells were the fraction left after CD45RA+ naive selection. Original analysis: Sequence data from immunoSEQ were junction-only and lacked quality scores; consequently, filtering differed. The protocol was immunoSEQ multiplex PCR, while the TCRdb copy is restricted to in-frame clones and leaves out a portion. V, J and clone size derive from that table, while D and trimming were established from the DNA sequence. The table shows a few million clones, with about 90% occurring only once. The sample comprised naive CD4+ T cells from PBMCs. Subset reported: CD45RA+ positively selected. The sequence came from a man between 18 and 35 years old in good health. Some clones in this sample may be carry-over from other donors' samples.

The CDR3 DNA follows: TGTGCCAGCAGCCCCCGGGACAGGGAAAACATTCAGTACTTC. The encoded protein is CASSPRDRENIQYF. The rearrangement uses TRBV5-4 and TRBJ2-4; TRBD1 agrees at 9 bases. CDR3 length: 14 amino acids. Trimming cost V 4 bases and J 5 bases; bases outside gene matches: 4. The V gene's germline CDR1 is SGHNT and CDR2 YYREEE (reference sequence). The entire variable domain, with the rest obtained from reference TRBV5-4 and TRBJ2-4, is as follows: ETGVTQSPTHLIKTRGQQVTLRCSSQSGHNTVSWYQQALGQGPQFIFQYYREEENGRGNFPPRFSGLQFPNYSSELNVNALELDDSALYLCASSPRDRENIQYFGAGTRLSVL.